This TCR beta chain was documented in a study of radiation and T cells in renal cell carcinoma. Indicated time point: blood 4 weeks post-SBRT, at nephrectomy. Treatment here: 15 Gy SBRT to primary tumor, nephrectomy 4 weeks later. Radiation-treated patients gave blood at baseline, week 2 and week 4. Some clones are missing from TCRdb's copy, which holds only in-frame ones; the method was immunoSEQ multiplex PCR. Of roughly 64,000 clones in the sample, about 74% were seen once. The clonotype comes from a man between 60 and 75 years old with renal cell carcinoma. Sequenced here: blood, sampled from a patient whose treatment included radiotherapy and nephrectomy.

The CDR3 DNA is TGCAGCGTTGAAGAGAACACCATATATTTT. Translated: CSVEENTIYF. The chain has TRBV29-1 and TRBJ1-3; D unclear. The CDR3 has 10 residues. The V gene lost 0 bases and the J gene lost 7 bases, with 1 base spanning the gap. Germline-derived CDR1 and CDR2 are SQVTM and ANQGSEA.